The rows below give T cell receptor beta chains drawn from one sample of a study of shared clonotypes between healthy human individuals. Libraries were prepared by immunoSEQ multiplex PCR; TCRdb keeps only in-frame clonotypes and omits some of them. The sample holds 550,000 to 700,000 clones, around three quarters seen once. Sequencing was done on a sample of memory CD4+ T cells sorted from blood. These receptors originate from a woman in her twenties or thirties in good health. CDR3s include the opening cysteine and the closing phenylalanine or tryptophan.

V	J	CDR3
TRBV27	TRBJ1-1	CARPGGRWMNTEAFF
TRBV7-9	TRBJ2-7	CASSSRFSEQYF
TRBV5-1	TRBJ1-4	CASSVTGVNEKLFF
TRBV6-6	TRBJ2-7	CASRDGPYEQYF
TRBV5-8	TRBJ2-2	CASKQQGLYTGELFF
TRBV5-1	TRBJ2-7	CASSPTGTITEQYF
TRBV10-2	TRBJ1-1	CASIGQGAEAFF
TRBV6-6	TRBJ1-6	CASSQQVDNSPLHF
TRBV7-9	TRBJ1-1	CATRTPADTEAFF
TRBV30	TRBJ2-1	CAWSVRSAQNEQFF
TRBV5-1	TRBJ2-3	CASSLAQGSGTDTQYF
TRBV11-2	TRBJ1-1	CASSLDMAVNTEAFF
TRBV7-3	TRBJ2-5	CASSRQGWEQETQYF
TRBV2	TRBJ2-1	CASSALAGDYNEQFF
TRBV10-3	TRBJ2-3	CAISSGASTDTQYF